The sequence of this TCR beta chain was determined in a study of post-analysis software for immune sequencing data. Points from the study as a whole: Relative to controls, patients had about 5 TRBV segments at higher frequency, with TRBV5-6, TRBV5-1 and TRBV20-1 among these. The normalized Chao1 diversity of multiple sclerosis patients was significantly lower than that of controls. Pronounced co-clustering by F measure was evident among identically batched samples.

Sequencing libraries made from TCR beta cDNA carried unique molecular identifiers. TCRdb ran MiXCR on the PCR reads and lists one entry per CDR3 protein. The data contain about 810,000 distinct CDR3 sequences, about 53% of them seen just once; the ten biggest clones take up 4.6%. This clonotype was seen just once. Its antigen is still unknown. Trimming removed 2 bases from V and 1 base from J; junction bases left unmatched: 9. This CDR3 contains 19 residues. Germline CDR1 is SGHTA and CDR2 is FQGTGA. The chain carries TRBV7-3 and TRBJ2-3; 13 bases line up with TRBD2. The source is a girl aged 5-17 years with multiple sclerosis. Material: blood. CDR3 sequence (DNA): TGTGCCAGCAGCTTAGAACTAGCGGGAGGGTATGGCGGCACAGATACGCAGTATTTT. Its protein is CASSLELAGGYGGTDTQYF.